At least ten counts were recorded for the clone carrying this T cell receptor beta chain. What it binds is unknown. Amplified TCR beta CDR3 regions came from RNA transcripts. Initially, a first-round RT-PCR of the TCR CDR3 employed the HTBI primer set. TCRdb reprocessed the multiplex PCR reads with MiXCR, giving one entry per CDR3 protein. The sample has approximately 400,000 distinct CDR3 sequences, around 14% seen once. This sample is drawn from a study of T cells in Graves' hyperthyroidism and ophthalmopathy. Findings of the study overall: For ophthalmopathy, model prediction preceded onset by a median 6.5 months.

A lack of ophthalmopathy progression within 18 months defined stable Graves' hyperthyroidism. This clonotype was sampled from a woman between 18 and 29 years old with Graves' hyperthyroidism. Sequencing used blood.

CDR3 in amino acids: CSAHNQGGLGAFF. The CDR3 DNA is TGCAGTGCCCACAATCAGGGGGGTCTCGGAGCTTTCTTT. The V and J genes are TRBV20-1 and TRBJ1-1; 7 bases align to TRBD1. Losses at the gene ends were 6 bases for V and 10 bases for J; bases not matched to a gene: 14. Germline V CDR1 and CDR2: DFQATT, SNEGSKA (reference sequence). CDR3 length: 13 amino acids.